Sequencing of this T cell receptor beta chain was carried out in a study of CXCR3-negative and CXCR3-positive naive CD8 T cells. CDR3 size: 11 residues. Germline CDR1 SEHNR, CDR2 FQNEAQ (reference sequence). Cells that were CD45RO-CCR7+CD27+CD95- constituted naive CD8+ T cells. With UMI labels, 5' RACE was used to prepare the TRB cDNA libraries. TCRdb re-called the 5' RACE reads and shows each CDR3 protein once, DNA omitted. The sample table includes 100,000 or so distinct CDR3 sequences. Whole-study findings and limits: The authors found comparable surface CD5 between naive subsets and inferred TCR strength from TRB CDR3 properties. Much lower diversity was found in memory CD8+ cells, while both naive subsets had comparably high diversity. When CXCR3-positive naive cells were set against CXCR3-negative naive cells, the former had more hydrophobic TRB CDR3s.

Concerning this clonotype itself: Its antigen is still unknown.

Sequencing input: naive CXCR3- CD8+ T cells from blood. Noted subset: CD45RO-CCR7+CD27+CD95- naive CD8+ T cells lacking CXCR3 (TNR3-). The genes are TRBV7-9 and TRBJ2-7. This sequence was found in a human donor in good health. Some clones in this sample may be carry-over from other donors' samples. This CDR3 reads CASSSDYEQYF.